Below, 9 T cell receptor beta chains from the same sample are listed, as sequenced in a study of blood T cell repertoires in COVID-19. The data were produced by immunoSEQ multiplex PCR, yet TCRdb's version contains in-frame clones alone and is incomplete. The sample has fewer than 90,000 clones; approximately 80% are singletons. Specimen: peripheral blood. The receptors were gathered from a man aged 45-60 years with acute or convalescent COVID-19.

The chain carries TRBV7-9 and TRBJ2-5, with 10 bases fitting TRBD2. CDR3 size: 18 residues. The V segment lost 2 bases and the J segment 0 bases; nucleotides outside the gene matches: 9. Germline values: CDR1 SEHNR, CDR2 FQNEAQ (reference sequence). The CDR3 coding sequence is TGTGCCAGCAGCTTACGGAGGGCCACTAGCGGGGACCAAGAGACCCAGTACTTC. It is translated as CASSLRRATSGDQETQYF.

The chain couples TRBV7-9 to TRBJ2-7; 11 bases line up with TRBD2. This CDR3 has 15 residues. Germline CDR1 and CDR2: SEHNR and FQNEAQ (reference sequence). V trimming: 5 bases; J trimming: 7 bases; junction bases outside the gene matches: 10. Here the CDR3 reads CASSQATSGSGEQYF. CDR3 bases: TGTGCCAGCAGCCAGGCTACTAGCGGGAGCGGGGAGCAGTACTTC.

The gene calls are TRBV2 and TRBJ1-2, with 10 bases that match TRBD1. The V and J ends lost 6 bases and 8 bases, in that order; junction bases with no gene match: 9. This CDR3 has 14 amino acids. Germline V CDR1 and CDR2: SNHLY, FYNNEI. CDR3 in amino acids: CASSGRQGAGGYTF. CDR3 DNA: TGTGCCAGCAGCGGTAGACAGGGGGCGGGAGGCTACACCTTC. Variable domain in full (rest from reference TRBV2 and TRBJ1-2): EPEVTQTPSHQVTQMGQEVILRCVPISNHLYFYWYRQILGQKVEFLVSFYNNEISEKSEIFDDQFSVERPDGSNFTLKIRSTKLEDSAMYFCASSGRQGAGGYTFGSGTRLTVV.

The rearrangement links TRBV25-1 to TRBJ1-2, with D perhaps TRBD1 (5 bases). The CDR3 spans 13 residues. V was shortened by 4 bases and J by 5 bases, with 11 bases between the two germline ends. The germline V gene has CDR1 MGHDK and CDR2 SYGVNS. CDR3: CASSGGSIYGYTF. CDR3 nucleotides: TGTGCCAGCAGTGGGGGCAGTATATATGGCTACACCTTC.

This chain joins TRBV9 and TRBJ2-3, with 9 bases lining up with TRBD1. CDR1 and CDR2 (germline): SGDLS, YYNGEE. This CDR3 region has 14 residues. V shed 3 bases and J 4 bases; nucleotides not matched to a gene: 3. The DNA of the CDR3 is TGTGCCAGCAGCGCCCGACAGGGGGCAGATACGCAGTATTTT. This encodes CASSARQGADTQYF.

The chain carries TRBV6-5 and TRBJ2-1; 11 bases agree with TRBD2. This CDR3 is built from 15 residues. CDR1 is MNHEY and CDR2 is SVGAGI in the germline V gene. Germline trimming cut 8 bases from V and 2 bases from J; bases unmatched to any gene: 5. The CDR3 protein is CASALTSGTYNEQFF. In nucleotides, the CDR3 is TGTGCCAGCGCGTTGACTAGCGGGACCTACAATGAGCAGTTCTTC.

V usage is TRBV6-2 or TRBV6-3 and J usage is TRBJ2-7, with TRBD1 identical over 8 bases. This CDR3 region has 14 residues. V was pared by 5 bases and J by 7 bases, with 10 bases of the junction left unmatched. Germline CDR1 reads MNHEY; CDR2 reads SVGEGT. The CDR3 sequence: CASSQNRGSREQYF. CDR3 DNA: TGTGCCAGCAGTCAGAACAGGGGGTCGCGTGAGCAGTACTTC.

The rearrangement joins TRBV3-1 (or the pseudogene TRBV3-2) to TRBJ2-2, with D uncertain. CDR3 length equals 11 residues. V shed 1 base and J shed 8 bases, with 2 bases lying between them. The germline CDR1 and CDR2 sequences are LGHDT and YNNKEL (reference sequence). CDR3 amino acids: CASSQAGELFF. CDR3 DNA: TGTGCCAGCAGCCAAGCTGGGGAGCTGTTTTTT.

V is TRBV14 and J is TRBJ2-7; a weak D match, TRBD1 (5 bases). V dropped 1 base and J dropped 0 bases, with 13 bases sitting between them. CDR1 and CDR2 from the germline V gene are SGHDN and FVKESK. The CDR3 has 16 residues. Here the CDR3 reads CASSQVSLRGSYEQYF. Here the CDR3 DNA reads TGTGCCAGCAGCCAAGTGAGTCTAAGGGGCTCCTACGAGCAGTACTTC.